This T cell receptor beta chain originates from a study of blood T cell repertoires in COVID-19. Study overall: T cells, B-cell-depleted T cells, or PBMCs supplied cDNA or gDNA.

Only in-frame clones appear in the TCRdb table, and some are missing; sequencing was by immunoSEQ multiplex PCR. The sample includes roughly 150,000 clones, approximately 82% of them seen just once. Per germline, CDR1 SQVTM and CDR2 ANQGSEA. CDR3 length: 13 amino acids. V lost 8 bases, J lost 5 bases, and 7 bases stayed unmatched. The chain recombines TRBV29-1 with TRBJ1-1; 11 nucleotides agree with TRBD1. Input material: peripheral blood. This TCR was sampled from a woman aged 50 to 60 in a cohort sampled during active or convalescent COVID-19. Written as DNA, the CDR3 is TGCAGCTCACAGGACAGGGGGCATACTGAAGCTTTCTTT. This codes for CSSQDRGHTEAFF.